A selection of T cell receptor beta chains follows, all from one sample in a study of T-cell reconstitution after alpha-beta-depleted transplantation in children. From the PCR reads, TCRdb called clonotypes with MiXCR, one entry per CDR3 protein. The sample lists about 600,000 distinct CDR3 sequences, approximately 13% occurring once. The sample was PBMCs, mostly from graft donor cells, taken 360 days after TCRalphabeta/CD19-depleted stem cell transplant. These receptors were taken from a male patient aged 10 to 17 who had a stem cell transplant for acute myeloid leukemia, so the T cells may come from the graft donor. CDR3s include the opening cysteine and the closing phenylalanine or tryptophan. The D gene is left open where the match is weak. Clone size is given for some rows only: seen once, a few or many times, or a class if the clone is expanded.

clone_size	v_call	d_call	j_call	cdr3_nt	cdr3_aa
-	TRBV6-1	-	TRBJ2-7	TGTGCCAGCAGCCCCGGAGGGACCCAATACGAGCAGTACTTC	CASSPGGTQYEQYF
-	TRBV20-1	-	TRBJ2-7	TGCAGTGCTAGAGATTTTCAGGGGTGGACCTACGAGCAGTACTTC	CSARDFQGWTYEQYF
-	TRBV5-1	-	TRBJ2-7	TGCGCCAGCAGCCAGGGTCTGCGCCCCTACGAGCAGTACTTC	CASSQGLRPYEQYF
few	TRBV4-1	-	TRBJ2-7	TGCGCCAGCAGCCAAGACACCCCGGTAGCAGGGGCGCCCTCGCAGTACTTC	CASSQDTPVAGAPSQYF
few	TRBV12-3/TRBV12-4	-	TRBJ2-3	TGTGCCAGCAGCACTGCAGGGGTATCAGATACGCAGTATTTT	CASSTAGVSDTQYF
-	TRBV7-9	-	TRBJ2-2	TGTGCCAGCAGCATACCTTTGACTAGCACCGGGGAGCTGTTTTTT	CASSIPLTSTGELFF
few	TRBV15	-	TRBJ2-1	TGTGCCACCAGCAGAGATATAAGGGGAGGTCCCTACAATGAGCAGTTCTTC	CATSRDIRGGPYNEQFF
many	TRBV11-2	-	TRBJ2-1	TGTGCCAGCAGCACCGGGACCCAACCCTACAATGAGCAGTTCTTC	CASSTGTQPYNEQFF
few	TRBV3-1	TRBD1	TRBJ2-7	TGTGCCAGCAGCCATGGACAGGGTGACGAGCAGTACTTC	CASSHGQGDEQYF
many	TRBV6-5	TRBD1	TRBJ2-7	TGTGCCAGCAGTTATCGTCGGGGGACAGGGACCTACGAGCAGTACTTC	CASSYRRGTGTYEQYF
few	TRBV29-1	-	TRBJ1-3	TGCAGCGTTGCGAGCCTTTCTGGAAACACCATATATTTT	CSVASLSGNTIYF
-	TRBV20-1	TRBD1	TRBJ1-6	TGCAGTGCTCTAAACAGGGGGTCGAATAATTCACCCCTCCACTTT	CSALNRGSNNSPLHF